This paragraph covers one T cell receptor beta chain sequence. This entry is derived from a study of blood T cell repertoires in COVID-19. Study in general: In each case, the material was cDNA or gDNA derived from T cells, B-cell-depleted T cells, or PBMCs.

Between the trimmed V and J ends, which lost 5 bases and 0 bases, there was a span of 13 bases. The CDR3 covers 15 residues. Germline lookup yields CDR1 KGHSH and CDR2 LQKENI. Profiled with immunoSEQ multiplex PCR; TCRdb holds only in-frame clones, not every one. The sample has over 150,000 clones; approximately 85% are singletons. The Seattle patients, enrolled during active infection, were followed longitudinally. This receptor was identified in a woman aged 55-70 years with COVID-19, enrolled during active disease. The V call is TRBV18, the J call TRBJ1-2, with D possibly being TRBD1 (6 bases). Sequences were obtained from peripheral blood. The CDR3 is CASSTVTGANYGYTF. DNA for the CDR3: TGTGCCAGCTCAACCGTGACAGGAGCTAACTATGGCTACACCTTC. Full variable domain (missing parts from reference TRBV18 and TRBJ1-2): NAGVMQNPRHLVRRRGQEARLRCSPMKGHSHVYWYRQLPEEGLKFMVYLQKENIIDESGMPKERFSAEFPKEGPSILRIQQVVRGDSAAYFCASSTVTGANYGYTFGSGTRLTVV.